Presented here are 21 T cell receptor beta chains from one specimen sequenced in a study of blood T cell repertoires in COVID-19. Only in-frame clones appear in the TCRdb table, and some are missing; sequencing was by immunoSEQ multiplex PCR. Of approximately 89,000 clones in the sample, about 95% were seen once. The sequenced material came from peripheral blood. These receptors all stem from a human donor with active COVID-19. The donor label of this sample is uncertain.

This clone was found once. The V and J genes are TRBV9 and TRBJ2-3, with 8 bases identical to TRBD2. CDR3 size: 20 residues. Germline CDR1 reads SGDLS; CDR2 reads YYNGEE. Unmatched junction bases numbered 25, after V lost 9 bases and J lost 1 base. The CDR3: CAITRGKLADFGGRTDTQYF. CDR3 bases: TGTGCCATTACTAGGGGGAAACTAGCGGACTTTGGGGGCCGCACAGATACGCAGTATTTT.

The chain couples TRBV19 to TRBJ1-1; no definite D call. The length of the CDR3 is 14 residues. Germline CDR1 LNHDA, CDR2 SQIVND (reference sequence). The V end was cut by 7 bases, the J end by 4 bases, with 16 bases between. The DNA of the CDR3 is TGTGCCAGTACCCGGTGGCCGGAGTCCACTGAAGCTTTCTTT. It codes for CASTRWPESTEAFF.

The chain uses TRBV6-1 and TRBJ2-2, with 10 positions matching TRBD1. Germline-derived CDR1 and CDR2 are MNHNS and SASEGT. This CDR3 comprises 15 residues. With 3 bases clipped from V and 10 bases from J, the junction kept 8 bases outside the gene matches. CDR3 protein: CASSEGQGLLTELFF. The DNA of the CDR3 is TGTGCCAGCAGTGAGGGACAGGGGTTACTTACGGAGCTGTTTTTT.

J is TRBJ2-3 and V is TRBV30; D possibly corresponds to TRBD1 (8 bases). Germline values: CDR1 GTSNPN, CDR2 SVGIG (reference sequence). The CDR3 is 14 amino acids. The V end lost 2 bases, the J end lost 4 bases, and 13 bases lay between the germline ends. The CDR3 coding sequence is TGTGCCTGGAGTCGGACAGGGAGGGCAGATACGCAGTATTTT. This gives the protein CAWSRTGRADTQYF.

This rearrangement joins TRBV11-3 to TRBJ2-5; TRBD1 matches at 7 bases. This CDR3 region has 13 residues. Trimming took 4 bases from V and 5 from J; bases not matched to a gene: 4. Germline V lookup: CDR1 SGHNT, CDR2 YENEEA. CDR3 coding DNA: TGTGCCAGCAGCTATAACAGGGGTGAGACCCAGTACTTC. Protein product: CASSYNRGETQYF.

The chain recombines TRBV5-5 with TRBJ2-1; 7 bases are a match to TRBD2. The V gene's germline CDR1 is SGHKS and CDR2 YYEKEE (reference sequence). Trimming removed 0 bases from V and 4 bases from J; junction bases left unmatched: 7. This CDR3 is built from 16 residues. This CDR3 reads CASSLGLAVRYNEQFF. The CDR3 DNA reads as TGTGCCAGCAGCTTGGGCCTAGCGGTAAGATACAATGAGCAGTTCTTC.

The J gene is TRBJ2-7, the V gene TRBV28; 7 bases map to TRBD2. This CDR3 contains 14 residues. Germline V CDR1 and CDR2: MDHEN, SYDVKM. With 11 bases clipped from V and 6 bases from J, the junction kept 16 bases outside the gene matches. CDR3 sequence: CAYGDGRAGSEQYF. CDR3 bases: TGTGCCTATGGGGATGGCAGAGCGGGATCCGAGCAGTACTTC.

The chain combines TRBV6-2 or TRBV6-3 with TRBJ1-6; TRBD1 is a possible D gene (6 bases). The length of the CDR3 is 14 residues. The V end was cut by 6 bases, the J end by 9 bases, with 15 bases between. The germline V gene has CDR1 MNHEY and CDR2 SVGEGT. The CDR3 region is CASSPEGGLSPLHF. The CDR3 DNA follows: TGTGCCAGCAGCCCGGAGGGGGGGCTTTCACCCCTCCACTTT.

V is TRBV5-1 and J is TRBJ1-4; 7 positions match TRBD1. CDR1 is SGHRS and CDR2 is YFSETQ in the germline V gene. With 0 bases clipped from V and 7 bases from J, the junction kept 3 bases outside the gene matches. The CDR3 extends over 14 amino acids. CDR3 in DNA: TGCGCCAGCAGCTTGGCCCACAGGGGTGAAAAACTGTTTTTT. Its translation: CASSLAHRGEKLFF.

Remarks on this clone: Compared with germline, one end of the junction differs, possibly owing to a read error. CDR3 sequence: CSAEPAGGRLGLGTQYF. The CDR3 DNA is TGCAGCGCTGAACCAGCGGGGGGCAGACTCGGCCTGGGCACGCAGTATTTT. The chain carries TRBV29-1 and TRBJ2-3, with TRBD2 identical over 9 bases. Germline V lookup: CDR1 SQVTM, CDR2 ANQGSEA. The CDR3 covers 17 residues.

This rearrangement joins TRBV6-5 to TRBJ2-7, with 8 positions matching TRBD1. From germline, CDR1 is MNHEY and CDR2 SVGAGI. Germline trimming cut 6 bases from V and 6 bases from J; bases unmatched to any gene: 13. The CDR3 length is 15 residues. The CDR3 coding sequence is TGTGCCAGCAGCAAACCCGGACAGGGATCTTCCGAGCAGTACTTC. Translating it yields CASSKPGQGSSEQYF.

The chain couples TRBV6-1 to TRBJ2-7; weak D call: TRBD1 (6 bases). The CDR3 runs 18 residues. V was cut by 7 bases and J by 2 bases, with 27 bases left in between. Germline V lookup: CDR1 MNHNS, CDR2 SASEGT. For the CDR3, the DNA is TGTGCCAGCAATGAGAACGCCGGGGAACAGGGAATCACCTACGAGCAGTACTTC. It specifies CASNENAGEQGITYEQYF.

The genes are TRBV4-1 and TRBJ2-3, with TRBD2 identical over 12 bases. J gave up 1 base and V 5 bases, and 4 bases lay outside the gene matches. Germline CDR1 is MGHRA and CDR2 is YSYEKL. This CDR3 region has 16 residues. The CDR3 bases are TGCGCCAGCAGCGAACTAGCGGGGGGCCGCACAGATACGCAGTATTTT. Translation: CASSELAGGRTDTQYF.

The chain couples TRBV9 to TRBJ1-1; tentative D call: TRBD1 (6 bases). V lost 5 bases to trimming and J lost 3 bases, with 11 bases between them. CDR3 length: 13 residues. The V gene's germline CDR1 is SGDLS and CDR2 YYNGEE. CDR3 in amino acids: CASRSRGDTEAFF. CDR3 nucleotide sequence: TGTGCCAGCAGGAGCAGGGGAGACACTGAAGCTTTCTTT.

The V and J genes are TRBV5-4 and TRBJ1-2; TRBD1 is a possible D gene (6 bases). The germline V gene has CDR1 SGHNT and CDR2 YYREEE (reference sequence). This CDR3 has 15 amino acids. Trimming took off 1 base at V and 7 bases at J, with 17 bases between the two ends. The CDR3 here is CASSLTDRRLGGYTF. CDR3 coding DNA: TGTGCCAGCAGCTTGACTGACAGGCGCTTAGGTGGCTACACCTTC.

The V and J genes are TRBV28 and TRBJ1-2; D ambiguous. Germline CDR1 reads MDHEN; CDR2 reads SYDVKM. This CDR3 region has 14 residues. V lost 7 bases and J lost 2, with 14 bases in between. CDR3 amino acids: CASTSGFFNYGYTF. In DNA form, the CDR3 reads TGTGCCAGCACATCGGGATTTTTCAACTATGGCTACACCTTC.

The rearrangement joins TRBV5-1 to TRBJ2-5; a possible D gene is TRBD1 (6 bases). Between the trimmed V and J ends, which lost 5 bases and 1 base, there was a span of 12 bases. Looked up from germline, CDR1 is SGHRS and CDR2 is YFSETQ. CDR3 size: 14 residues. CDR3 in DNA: TGCGCCAGCAGGGTTGAAGGGGGCCAAGAGACCCAGTACTTC. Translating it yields CASRVEGGQETQYF. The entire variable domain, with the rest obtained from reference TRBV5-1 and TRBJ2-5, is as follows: KAGVTQTPRYLIKTRGQQVTLSCSPISGHRSVSWYQQTPGQGLQFLFEYFSETQRNKGNFPGRFSGRQFSNSRSEMNVSTLELGDSALYLCASRVEGGQETQYFGPGTRLLVL.

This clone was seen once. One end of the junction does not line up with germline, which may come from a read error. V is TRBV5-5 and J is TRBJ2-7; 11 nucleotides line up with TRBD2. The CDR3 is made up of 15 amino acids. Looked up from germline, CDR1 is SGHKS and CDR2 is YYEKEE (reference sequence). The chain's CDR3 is CASTALAGGSNEQYF. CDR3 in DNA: TGTGCCAGCACCGCCCTAGCGGGAGGCTCCAACGAGCAGTACTTC.

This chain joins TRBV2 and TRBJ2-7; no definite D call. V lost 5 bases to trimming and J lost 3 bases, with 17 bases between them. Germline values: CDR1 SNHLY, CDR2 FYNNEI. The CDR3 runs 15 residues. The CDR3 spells CASSPQYSKHYEQYF. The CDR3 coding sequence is TGTGCCAGCAGTCCTCAGTACAGCAAGCACTACGAGCAGTACTTC.

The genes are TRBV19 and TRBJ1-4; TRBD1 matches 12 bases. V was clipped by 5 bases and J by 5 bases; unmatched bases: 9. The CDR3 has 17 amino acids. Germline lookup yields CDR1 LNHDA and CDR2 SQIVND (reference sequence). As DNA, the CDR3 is TGTGCCAGTAGTCCCCGGGACAGGGGGCGCCCAAATGAAAAACTGTTTTTT. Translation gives CASSPRDRGRPNEKLFF.

The CDR3 DNA reads as TGTGCCAGCAGTCTCGGACCCCCACCGGGGGAAAAACTGTTTTTT. It codes for CASSLGPPPGEKLFF. The rearrangement joins TRBV27 to TRBJ1-4, with no clear D. V lost 5 bases to trimming and J lost 8 bases, with 18 bases between them. This CDR3 spans 15 amino acids. Germline CDR1 and CDR2: MNHEY and SMNVEV (reference sequence).